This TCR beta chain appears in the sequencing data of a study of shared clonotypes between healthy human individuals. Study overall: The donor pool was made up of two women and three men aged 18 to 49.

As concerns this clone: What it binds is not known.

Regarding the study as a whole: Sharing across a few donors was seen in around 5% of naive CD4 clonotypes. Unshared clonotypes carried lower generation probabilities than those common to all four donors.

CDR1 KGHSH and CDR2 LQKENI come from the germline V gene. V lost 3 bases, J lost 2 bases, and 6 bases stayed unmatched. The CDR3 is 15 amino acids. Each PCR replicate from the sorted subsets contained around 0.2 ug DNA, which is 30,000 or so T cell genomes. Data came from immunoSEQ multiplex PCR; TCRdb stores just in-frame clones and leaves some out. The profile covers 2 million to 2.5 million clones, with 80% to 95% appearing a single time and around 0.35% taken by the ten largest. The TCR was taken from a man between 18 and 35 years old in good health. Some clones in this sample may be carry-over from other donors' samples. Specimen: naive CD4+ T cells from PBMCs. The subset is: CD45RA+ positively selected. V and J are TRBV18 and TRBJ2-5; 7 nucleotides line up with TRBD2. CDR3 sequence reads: CASSPYSGNQETQYF. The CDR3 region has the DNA TGTGCCAGCTCACCGTACAGCGGGAATCAAGAGACCCAGTACTTC.